The following is a T cell receptor beta chain sequence with its context. Its antigen is as yet unknown. The record originates from a study of blood T cells in healthy people across ages. The use of a sample-barcoded 5' primer and a J-beta primer mix characterized a second PCR of about 7 to 12 cycles. Per sample, CDR3-containing paired-end reads numbered at least 2.5 million. Each CDR3 protein gets one entry after TCRdb re-called the 5' RACE reads with MiXCR. The data show about 970,000 distinct CDR3 sequences, with 51% seen just once and over 20% held by the top ten. Study results and limitations: Fewer expanded clones and more diversity marked long-lived versus aged donors.

CDR1 and CDR2 (germline): MDHEN, SYDVKM. The CDR3 has 16 residues. Trimming took 5 bases from V and 3 from J; bases not matched to a gene: 10. Samples each yielded at least 6 micrograms of total RNA. The genes are TRBV28 and TRBJ2-3; 8 bases align to TRBD1. The origin of this receptor is a woman aged 60-70 years in good health. Sequencing was carried out using blood. The CDR3 spells CASSLLQGVRTDTQYF. The CDR3 region has the DNA TGTGCCAGCAGTCTCCTACAGGGGGTTAGGACAGATACGCAGTATTTT.